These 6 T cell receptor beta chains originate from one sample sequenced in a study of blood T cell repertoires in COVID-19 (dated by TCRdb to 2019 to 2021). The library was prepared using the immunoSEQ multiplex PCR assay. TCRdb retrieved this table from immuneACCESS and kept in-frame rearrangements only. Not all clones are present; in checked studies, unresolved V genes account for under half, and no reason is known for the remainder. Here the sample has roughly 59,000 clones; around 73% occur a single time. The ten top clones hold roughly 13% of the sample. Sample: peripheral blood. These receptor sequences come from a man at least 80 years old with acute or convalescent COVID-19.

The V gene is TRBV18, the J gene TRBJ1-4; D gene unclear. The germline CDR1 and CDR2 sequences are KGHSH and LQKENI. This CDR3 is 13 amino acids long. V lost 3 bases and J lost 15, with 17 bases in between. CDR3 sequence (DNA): TGTGCCAGCTCACCTGACGACGGCGGATTGATGTTTTTT. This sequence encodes CASSPDDGGLMFF.

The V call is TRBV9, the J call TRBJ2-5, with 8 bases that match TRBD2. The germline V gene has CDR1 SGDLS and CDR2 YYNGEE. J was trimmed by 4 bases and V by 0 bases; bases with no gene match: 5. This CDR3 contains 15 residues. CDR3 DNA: TGTGCCAGCAGCGTAGCCGGGACTAGGTTAGAGACCCAGTACTTC. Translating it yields CASSVAGTRLETQYF.

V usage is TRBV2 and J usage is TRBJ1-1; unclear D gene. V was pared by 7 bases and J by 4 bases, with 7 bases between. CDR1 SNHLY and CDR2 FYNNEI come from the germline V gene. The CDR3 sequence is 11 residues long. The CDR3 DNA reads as TGTGCCAGCACCCGGGTCACTGAAGCTTTCTTT. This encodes CASTRVTEAFF.

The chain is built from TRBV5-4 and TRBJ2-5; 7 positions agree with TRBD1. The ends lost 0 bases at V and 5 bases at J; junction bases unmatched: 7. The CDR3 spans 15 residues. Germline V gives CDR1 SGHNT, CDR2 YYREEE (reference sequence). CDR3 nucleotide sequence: TGTGCCAGCAGCTTGGAGGGGGCTAGCAGCGAGACCCAGTACTTC. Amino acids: CASSLEGASSETQYF.

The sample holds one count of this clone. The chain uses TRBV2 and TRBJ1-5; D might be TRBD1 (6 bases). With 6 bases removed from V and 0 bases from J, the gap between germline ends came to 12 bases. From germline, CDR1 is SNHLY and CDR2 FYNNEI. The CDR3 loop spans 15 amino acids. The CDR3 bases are TGTGCCAGCAGGAAGACAGGTAATAGCAATCAGCCCCAGCATTTT. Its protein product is CASRKTGNSNQPQHF.

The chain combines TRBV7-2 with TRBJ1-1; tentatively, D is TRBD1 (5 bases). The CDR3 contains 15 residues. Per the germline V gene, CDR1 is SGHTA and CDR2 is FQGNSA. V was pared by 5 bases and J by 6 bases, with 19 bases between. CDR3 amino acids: CASSPHQPGVSEAFF. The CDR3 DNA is TGTGCCAGCAGCCCCCACCAACCGGGGGTTTCTGAAGCTTTCTTT.